This T cell receptor (beta chain) was recovered during a study of blood T cell repertoires in COVID-19. The CDR3 runs to 12 residues. Germline CDR1 reads MDHEN; CDR2 reads SYDVKM. Trimming removed 7 bases from V and 4 bases from J; junction bases left unmatched: 2. Original analysis: Cell counts per sample came from amplifying reference gene primers. The assay was immunoSEQ multiplex PCR, and TCRdb's table has in-frame clones only and misses some. That table is the source of V, J and clone size, and D and trimming were worked out from the DNA. The sample carries some 43,000 clones, approximately 86% recorded once.

The sequencing input was peripheral blood. The V call is TRBV28, the J call TRBJ1-2; TRBD1 aligns across 8 bases. The receptor was derived from a man in his sixties with active COVID-19. The CDR3 here is CASNRGGYGYTF. DNA of the CDR3: TGTGCCAGCAACAGGGGGGGCTATGGCTACACCTTC.